The T cell receptor beta chain described here comes from a study of T cell responses to AZD1222 COVID-19 vaccine. Looking at the study overall: Second-dose schedules of about 4 or about 12 weeks were combined. Broader study findings: The study reported that nearly half of spike-specific TCRs target unmutated variant regions. Compared with day 0, the breadth and depth of the Spike-specific TCR repertoire rose significantly after two doses of AZD1222.

The assay was immunoSEQ multiplex PCR, and TCRdb's table has in-frame clones only and misses some. The sample yields roughly 130,000 clones, 70% to 90% seen once. A note on this clone: Its target is not known.

CDR3 size: 14 residues. With 4 bases clipped from V and 3 bases from J, the junction kept 5 bases outside the gene matches. Germline V gene data show CDR1 as SGHRS and CDR2 as YFSETQ. This chain joins TRBV5-1 and TRBJ1-1, with TRBD1 matching 8 bases. The clonotype comes from an adult in good health. Sequenced here: peripheral blood, sampled on day 0 of AZD1222 vaccination. For the CDR3, the DNA is TGCGCCAGCAGCGACAGGGGTTTGGACACTGAAGCTTTCTTT. Amino acids: CASSDRGLDTEAFF.